This T cell receptor beta chain was sequenced in a study of blood T cell repertoires in COVID-19. Study-level information: The origin of the acute and convalescent COVID-19 samples was the United States, Italy and Spain. The cDNA or gDNA used as material had been derived from T cells, B-cell-depleted T cells, or PBMCs.

In Seattle, patients joined the study during active infection and were tracked longitudinally. As handled by the study authors: Amplification with reference gene primers provided the estimates of nucleated cell counts. Generated by immunoSEQ multiplex PCR, the TCRdb table keeps only in-frame clones and is missing some. D and trimming come from the DNA, and the V and J calls and clone size come from that table. The table has roughly 56,000 clones, 80% to 90% seen once. In this sample, this clone turned up once. This CDR3 comprises 14 residues. Germline assignment: CDR1 SGHRS and CDR2 YFSETQ. V shed 1 base and J shed 4 bases, with 11 bases lying between them.

The origin of this receptor is a woman aged 55-69 years with COVID-19, enrolled during active disease. Material: peripheral blood. This sequence joins TRBV5-1 and TRBJ1-1; the D is unclear. CDR3 sequence: CASSLSPTATEAFF. The CDR3 coding sequence is TGCGCCAGCAGCTTGAGCCCCACTGCCACTGAAGCTTTCTTT.